These 5 T cell receptor beta chains originate from one sample sequenced in a study of blood T cell repertoires in COVID-19. The protocol was immunoSEQ multiplex PCR, while the TCRdb copy is restricted to in-frame clones and leaves out a portion. The table records 150,000 to 200,000 clones, roughly 84% of them present only once. Sequencing was done on a sample of PBMCs or T cells enriched from blood (not recorded which). All receptors come from a man between 65 and 85 years old who had been exposed to COVID-19.

The chain joins TRBV19 to TRBJ1-1; perhaps TRBD1 as D (6 bases). The CDR3 totals 15 residues. Between the trimmed V and J ends, which lost 0 bases and 5 bases, there was a span of 13 bases. Germline CDR1 LNHDA, CDR2 SQIVND (reference sequence). CDR3 region: CASSIDGGADTEAFF. The CDR3 nucleotides are TGTGCCAGTAGTATAGATGGGGGGGCGGATACTGAAGCTTTCTTT.

V usage is TRBV27 and J usage is TRBJ1-3; 10 nucleotides line up with TRBD1. Germline assignment: CDR1 MNHEY and CDR2 SMNVEV (reference sequence). The CDR3 has 16 residues. V was clipped by 8 bases and J by 2 bases; unmatched bases: 9. The CDR3 DNA is TGTGCCAGCCGCCAGGGACAGGGGATTGCTGGAAACACCATATATTTT. Protein product: CASRQGQGIAGNTIYF.

V and J are TRBV9 and TRBJ1-2; 9 bases match TRBD1. Germline loops: CDR1 SGDLS, CDR2 YYNGEE. This CDR3 region has 16 residues. Trimming cost V 0 bases and J 4 bases; bases outside gene matches: 7. CDR3 sequence: CASSVERTGAIYGYTF. The DNA of the CDR3 is TGTGCCAGCAGCGTAGAGAGGACAGGGGCGATCTATGGCTACACCTTC.

This sequence joins TRBV20-1 and TRBJ2-5, with 16 bases fitting TRBD2. The junction had 10 bases not matched to a gene; V was cut back by 4 bases and J by 5 bases. The germline V gene has CDR1 DFQATT and CDR2 SNEGSKA (reference sequence). This CDR3 region has 17 residues. CDR3 nucleotide sequence: TGCAGTGCTACTGAAATGGGACTAGCGGGAGGGAGGGAGACCCAGTACTTC. Its protein is CSATEMGLAGGRETQYF.

The chain has TRBV19 and TRBJ2-1, with 14 nucleotides matching TRBD2. V shed 4 bases and J 0 bases; nucleotides not matched to a gene: 5. Germline lookup yields CDR1 LNHDA and CDR2 SQIVND (reference sequence). This CDR3 has 18 amino acids. The CDR3 sequence: CASSKGLAGARSYNEQFF. For the CDR3, the DNA is TGTGCCAGTAGTAAGGGACTAGCGGGGGCCCGCTCCTACAATGAGCAGTTCTTC.